The next 9 T cell receptor beta chains were all read from a single sample in a study of PD-1 blockade in classical Hodgkin lymphoma. The assay was immunoSEQ multiplex PCR, and TCRdb's table has in-frame clones only and misses some. The sample records 66,000 or so clones, over 55% being singletons. There was relapse after autologous stem cell transplantation in every patient, and there was variation in brentuximab vedotin exposure. The input for sequencing was peripheral blood mononuclear cells (PBMCs), taken before the second cycle of nivolumab. These receptors all come from a human donor with classical Hodgkin lymphoma.

The CDR3 region is CASSEGGTTLNTIYF. As DNA, the CDR3 is TGTGCCAGCAGTGAAGGTGGGACAACTTTAAACACCATATATTTT. This chain joins TRBV2 and TRBJ1-3; weak D call: TRBD1 (6 bases). CDR1 is SNHLY, CDR2 FYNNEI, per germline. CDR3 length equals 15 residues. With 1 base removed from V and 6 bases from J, the gap between germline ends came to 13 bases.

In this sample, this clone turned up once. This chain uses TRBV5-5 with TRBJ2-5; maybe TRBD2 (6 bases). V was pared by 0 bases and J by 9 bases, with 15 bases between. The CDR3 has 14 residues. The germline gives CDR1 SGHKS, CDR2 YYEKEE (reference sequence). Here the CDR3 DNA reads TGTGCCAGCAGCTTGGGAATGGAGCCGGGGGCCCAGTACTTC. This encodes CASSLGMEPGAQYF.

J is TRBJ1-6 and V is TRBV28; 7 bases fit TRBD1. The V gene's germline CDR1 is MDHEN and CDR2 SYDVKM. The CDR3 is 14 amino acids. V was pared by 6 bases and J by 7 bases, with 6 bases of the junction left unmatched. The CDR3 DNA reads TGTGCCAGCAGGGCACAGGGGTGGAATTCACCCCTCCACTTT. Its translation is CASRAQGWNSPLHF.

This rearrangement joins TRBV7-2 to TRBJ2-6, with a possible D match to TRBD2 (6 bases). The CDR3 is made up of 16 amino acids. Germline values: CDR1 SGHTA, CDR2 FQGNSA. The V and J ends lost 3 bases and 2 bases respectively, with 11 bases between them. The CDR3 sequence is CASSLRRAPGANVLTF. The CDR3 DNA sequence: TGTGCCAGCAGCTTGAGGAGGGCGCCTGGGGCCAACGTCCTGACTTTC. Based on the CDR3 plus reference TRBV7-2 and TRBJ2-6, the full variable domain is GAGVSQSPSNKVTEKGKDVELRCDPISGHTALYWYRQSLGQGLEFLIYFQGNSAPDKSGLPSDRFSAERTGGSVSTLTIQRTQQEDSAVYLCASSLRRAPGANVLTFGAGSRLTVL.

J is TRBJ2-7 and V is TRBV4-1; TRBD2 matches 8 bases. The V segment lost 1 base and the J segment 3 bases; nucleotides outside the gene matches: 8. Germline V CDR1 and CDR2: MGHRA, YSYEKL. This CDR3 contains 16 residues. The CDR3 DNA reads as TGCGCCAGCAGCCAAGTGGGTGTAGCGGGACGCTACGAGCAGTACTTC. Residues: CASSQVGVAGRYEQYF.

This clone occurred many times. This chain joins TRBV5-1 and TRBJ2-3; D remains unclear. CDR3 length equals 15 residues. With 1 base removed from V and 0 bases from J, the gap between germline ends came to 9 bases. Germline V gene lookup returns CDR1 SGHRS and CDR2 YFSETQ. In DNA form, the CDR3 reads TGCGCCAGCAGCTTGAAAACAGCTAGCACAGATACGCAGTATTTT. It codes for CASSLKTASTDTQYF.

This rearrangement joins TRBV28 to TRBJ1-2; a possible D gene is TRBD1 (5 bases). Trimming stripped 3 bases from V and 8 bases from J, with 10 bases between. Germline CDR1 MDHEN, CDR2 SYDVKM. The length of the CDR3 is 12 residues. The CDR3 region has the DNA TGTGCCAGCAGTTTCCAGGGTATGGGCTACACCTTC. It is translated as CASSFQGMGYTF.

The J gene is TRBJ1-1, the V gene TRBV9; 7 positions match TRBD1. V lost 3 bases, J lost 0 bases, and 8 bases stayed unmatched. This CDR3 has 16 residues. The germline V gene has CDR1 SGDLS and CDR2 YYNGEE. In DNA form, the CDR3 reads TGTGCCAGCAGCGCCACGGGACAGACTATGAACACTGAAGCTTTCTTT. The encoded protein is CASSATGQTMNTEAFF.

This chain uses TRBV19 with TRBJ2-7; D is unresolved. V shed 7 bases and J shed 1 base, with 11 bases lying between them. There are 13 residues in the CDR3. The V gene's germline CDR1 is LNHDA and CDR2 SQIVND (reference sequence). CDR3 in DNA: TGTGCCAGTACCACGGACGATTCCTACGAGCAGTACTTC. It encodes CASTTDDSYEQYF.